Shown below are 19 T cell receptor beta chains from a single sample sequenced in a study of control samples from healthy donors and cancer patients. Sequencing was performed with immunoSEQ multiplex PCR; in TCRdb, only in-frame clones are kept and a portion is missing. The data show 150,000 to 200,000 clones, around 90% seen once. The sequencing input was blood. These receptors were obtained from a woman in her twenties or thirties in good health.

This clone has only one observation. This chain links TRBV28 with TRBJ2-1; the D gene is possibly TRBD2 (5 bases). This CDR3 has 15 amino acids. Germline assignment: CDR1 MDHEN and CDR2 SYDVKM. V lost 6 bases to trimming and J lost 0 bases, with 12 bases between them. Here the CDR3 reads CASSHRGSSYNEQFF. Here the CDR3 DNA reads TGTGCCAGCAGCCACAGAGGGAGCTCCTACAATGAGCAGTTCTTC.

The genes are TRBV29-1 and TRBJ1-1; 9 positions agree with TRBD1. The CDR3 runs to 13 residues. Germline CDR1 reads SQVTM; CDR2 reads ANQGSEA. The junction had 8 bases not matched to a gene; V was cut back by 6 bases and J by 6 bases. The chain's CDR3 is CSVETGTGSEAFF. The CDR3 nucleotides read TGCAGCGTGGAAACCGGGACAGGGTCTGAAGCTTTCTTT. Using reference TRBV29-1 and TRBJ1-1 for the parts outside the CDR3, the full variable domain is SAVISQKPSRDICQRGTSLTIQCQVDSQVTMMFWYRQQPGQSLTLIATANQGSEATYESGFVIDKFPISRPNLTFSTLTVSNMSPEDSSIYLCSVETGTGSEAFFGQGTRLTVV.

This chain links TRBV9 with TRBJ1-1; D not resolved. CDR3 length equals 13 residues. Germline-derived CDR1 and CDR2 are SGDLS and YYNGEE. V was pared by 3 bases and J by 6 bases, with 12 bases between. The CDR3 DNA reads TGTGCCAGCAGCGCGCCATCGGCGGCTGAAGCTTTCTTT. Its translation: CASSAPSAAEAFF.

The CDR3 nucleotides read TGTGCCAGCAGTTTGGACAGGGGAAAAATGAACACTGAAGCTTTCTTT. Translated: CASSLDRGKMNTEAFF. This chain links TRBV27 with TRBJ1-1, with 9 nucleotides matching TRBD1. CDR3 size: 16 residues. In germline, CDR1 is MNHEY, CDR2 SMNVEV (reference sequence). Losses at the gene ends were 3 bases for V and 0 bases for J; bases not matched to a gene: 5.

The V and J genes are TRBV5-5 and TRBJ1-5, with D perhaps TRBD1 (6 bases). V was pared by 4 bases and J by 1 base, with 18 bases between. This CDR3 spans 17 amino acids. Germline V gene lookup returns CDR1 SGHKS and CDR2 YYEKEE (reference sequence). This CDR3 reads CASSRLAQTGSNQPQHF. The CDR3 bases are TGTGCCAGCAGCCGACTAGCCCAGACAGGCAGCAATCAGCCCCAGCATTTT.

The rearrangement joins TRBV5-1 to TRBJ1-2; 8 nucleotides line up with TRBD1. CDR1 and CDR2 from the germline V gene are SGHRS and YFSETQ. There are 16 residues in the CDR3. V shed 2 bases, J shed 3 bases, and the junction held 9 bases outside the gene matches. The chain's CDR3 is CASSFIARTGHYGYTF. CDR3 bases: TGCGCCAGCAGCTTTATCGCCCGGACAGGGCACTATGGCTACACCTTC.

The gene calls are TRBV19 and TRBJ2-7; D is perhaps TRBD1 or TRBD2 (5 bases each). The CDR3 is made up of 15 amino acids. CDR1 LNHDA and CDR2 SQIVND come from the germline V gene (reference sequence). V was cut by 5 bases and J by 2 bases, with 16 bases left in between. In nucleotides, the CDR3 is TGTGCCAGTAGTCCTACCGGGACGGTAGCCTACGAGCAGTACTTC. This sequence encodes CASSPTGTVAYEQYF.

CDR3 sequence: CASSPREGFKQDTEAFF. The CDR3 bases are TGTGCCAGCAGCCCCCGGGAGGGATTCAAGCAAGACACTGAAGCTTTCTTT. This sequence joins TRBV4-2 and TRBJ1-1; D is uncertain. CDR1 LGHNA and CDR2 YNFKEQ come from the germline V gene. V lost 4 bases, J lost 3 bases, and 21 bases lay in between. The CDR3 consists of 17 residues.

This clone has a single count. The genes are TRBV7-8 and TRBJ2-1, with TRBD1 matching 9 bases. In germline, CDR1 is SGHVS, CDR2 FQNEAQ. This CDR3 has 16 residues. Trimming cost V 5 bases and J 7 bases; bases outside gene matches: 12. The CDR3 protein is CASSAWTGARRNEQFF. DNA for the CDR3: TGTGCCAGCAGCGCTTGGACAGGGGCCCGGCGGAATGAGCAGTTCTTC.

This chain connects TRBV7-2 to TRBJ2-1; 7 bases align to TRBD2. J lost 0 bases, V lost 5 bases, and 7 bases had no gene match. The CDR3 loop spans 16 amino acids. CDR1 and CDR2 (germline): SGHTA, FQGNSA. This chain's CDR3 is CASSPRAGSSYNEQFF. The CDR3 bases are TGTGCCAGCAGCCCCAGAGCGGGGAGCTCCTACAATGAGCAGTTCTTC.

The chain is built from TRBV9 and TRBJ2-3; 7 positions match TRBD2. The CDR3 is 17 amino acids. From germline, CDR1 is SGDLS and CDR2 YYNGEE. V trimming: 0 bases; J trimming: 0 bases; junction bases outside the gene matches: 7. CDR3 amino acids: CASSVAEEGGSTDTQYF. The DNA for the CDR3 is TGTGCCAGCAGCGTAGCAGAGGAGGGAGGGAGCACAGATACGCAGTATTTT.

V usage is TRBV6-2 or TRBV6-3 and J usage is TRBJ2-5; maybe TRBD1 (5 bases). Trimming cost V 2 bases and J 5 bases, with 9 bases left between them. The CDR3 consists of 13 residues. The germline V gene encodes CDR1 MNHEY and CDR2 SVGEGT. The CDR3 sequence: CASSYIPGETQYF. CDR3 DNA: TGTGCCAGCAGTTACATCCCAGGGGAGACCCAGTACTTC.

The rearrangement links TRBV5-6 to TRBJ1-3; tentatively, D is TRBD1 (5 bases). The ends were cut back, 7 bases at V and 1 base at J, with 6 bases in the middle. Per the germline V gene, CDR1 is SGHDT and CDR2 is YYEEEE. CDR3 size: 12 residues. CDR3 bases: TGTGCCAGCGGGGGGTCTGGAAACACCATATATTTT. Its translation is CASGGSGNTIYF.

The chain recombines TRBV11-2 with TRBJ2-7; TRBD1 agrees at 11 bases. V was clipped by 1 base and J by 6 bases; unmatched bases: 2. The germline gives CDR1 SGHAT, CDR2 FQNNGV. CDR3 length equals 14 residues. The CDR3 protein is CASSLGGTGGEQYF. The CDR3, as DNA: TGTGCCAGCAGCTTAGGCGGGACAGGGGGCGAGCAGTACTTC.

CDR3 loop: CATSDKAGGGTDTQYF. The CDR3 DNA follows: TGTGCCACCAGTGATAAAGCGGGAGGGGGCACAGATACGCAGTATTTT. This chain uses TRBV24-1 with TRBJ2-3, with TRBD2 identical over 10 bases. With 3 bases clipped from V and 1 base from J, the junction kept 3 bases outside the gene matches. CDR1 is KGHDR and CDR2 is SFDVKD in the germline V gene. CDR3 size: 16 residues.

This CDR3 reads CASSSSGNNEQFF. For the CDR3, the DNA is TGTGCCAGCAGTTCTAGCGGAAACAATGAGCAGTTCTTC. The rearrangement uses TRBV7-9 and TRBJ2-1, with 7 positions matching TRBD2. Germline CDR1 is SEHNR and CDR2 is FQNEAQ (reference sequence). This CDR3 contains 13 residues. Trimming at V came to 6 bases and at J to 5 bases, leaving 4 bases not matched to a gene.

The chain combines TRBV6-6 with TRBJ2-2, with 9 bases identical to TRBD1. CDR1 MNHNY and CDR2 SVGAGI come from the germline V gene (reference sequence). Trimming took 4 bases from V and 8 from J; bases not matched to a gene: 8. The CDR3 spans 15 residues. The CDR3 nucleotides are TGTGCCAGCAGTTCGGGACAGGGCTATAGGGGGGAGCTGTTTTTT. Translating gives CASSSGQGYRGELFF.

The chain links TRBV10-2 to TRBJ1-5; 9 bases map to TRBD1. The CDR3 is 15 residues long. The J segment lost 2 bases and the V segment lost 3 bases, leaving 2 bases of the junction unmatched. CDR1 is WSHSY and CDR2 is SAAADI in the germline V gene. The CDR3 nucleotides read TGCGCCAGCAGTGACTGGGACAGGGGCAATCAGCCCCAGCATTTT. Its translation is CASSDWDRGNQPQHF.

The CDR3: CASSLGMNTEAFF. DNA for the CDR3: TGTGCCAGCAGCCTTGGGATGAACACTGAAGCTTTCTTT. The chain carries TRBV3-1 (or the pseudogene TRBV3-2) and TRBJ1-1; D uncertain. Per the germline V gene, CDR1 is LGHDT and CDR2 is YNNKEL (reference sequence). V gave up 4 bases and J gave up 0 bases, with 6 bases separating them. The CDR3 runs to 13 residues.